The next 18 T cell receptor beta chains were all read from a single sample in a study of cytomegalovirus exposure and HLA in healthy donors. PCR employed 60 Vbeta and 13 Jbeta primers. Libraries were prepared by immunoSEQ multiplex PCR; TCRdb keeps only in-frame clonotypes and omits some of them. The repertoire consists of more than 130,000 clones, with roughly 80% occurring once and the leading ten covering 4.9%. Sequenced material: PBMCs. The origin of the receptors is a woman aged 50 to 60 in good health and CMV-seronegative.

The V call is TRBV7-2, the J call TRBJ1-1; D is possibly TRBD1 (5 bases). CDR1 is SGHTA, CDR2 FQGNSA, per germline. The CDR3 has 14 residues. V was cut by 4 bases and J by 4 bases, with 13 bases left in between. This chain's CDR3 is CASSYHGGGTEAFF. CDR3 DNA sequence: TGTGCCAGCAGCTATCACGGGGGTGGCACTGAAGCTTTCTTT.

The V and J genes are TRBV28 and TRBJ2-7; D is uncertain. This CDR3 is built from 15 residues. Germline loops: CDR1 MDHEN, CDR2 SYDVKM. V was shortened by 5 bases and J by 3 bases, with 17 bases between the two germline ends. As DNA, the CDR3 is TGTGCCAGCAGTCCCGGCGCAGGTAACATCTACGAGCAGTACTTC. It translates to CASSPGAGNIYEQYF.

This clone occurred a few times. The chain is built from TRBV10-3 and TRBJ2-3, with 7 positions matching TRBD2. J gave up 0 bases and V 0 bases, and 6 bases lay outside the gene matches. The CDR3 spans 17 residues. Germline CDR1 ENHRY, CDR2 SYGVKD. Here the CDR3 reads CAISESVGGGSTDTQYF. The CDR3 nucleotides read TGTGCCATCAGTGAGTCAGTAGGCGGGGGAAGCACAGATACGCAGTATTTT.

The CDR3 nucleotides are TGTGCCAGCAGCCTCGGGAGGGACGGCAATCAGCCCCAGCATTTT. Amino acids: CASSLGRDGNQPQHF. The V and J genes are TRBV7-9 and TRBJ1-5, with a weak D call TRBD1 (5 bases). This CDR3 has 15 residues. Germline CDR1 SEHNR, CDR2 FQNEAQ (reference sequence). V shed 5 bases and J shed 2 bases, with 13 bases lying between them.

This clone was recorded once. The genes are TRBV2 and TRBJ2-7; weak D call: TRBD2 (6 bases). Germline V lookup: CDR1 SNHLY, CDR2 FYNNEI. With 7 bases removed from V and 3 bases from J, the gap between germline ends came to 13 bases. The CDR3 is made up of 13 amino acids. CDR3 sequence reads: CASTVRRDYEQYF. The CDR3 DNA reads TGTGCCAGCACCGTAAGGAGGGACTACGAGCAGTACTTC.

The chain combines TRBV4-1 with TRBJ1-2; the D gene is possibly TRBD1 (6 bases). The CDR3 runs 15 residues. V dropped 4 bases and J dropped 0 bases, with 12 bases sitting between them. Germline V gene lookup returns CDR1 MGHRA and CDR2 YSYEKL. CDR3 sequence (DNA): TGCGCCAGCAGCCCGGGACAAACGACTAACTATGGCTACACCTTC. Encoded protein: CASSPGQTTNYGYTF.

This sequence joins TRBV6-5 and TRBJ1-3; a weak D match, TRBD1 (6 bases). V gave up 3 bases and J gave up 0 bases, with 12 bases separating them. CDR1 and CDR2 from the germline V gene are MNHEY and SVGAGI. This CDR3 has 16 residues. The CDR3: CASSYLQGFSGNTIYF. The DNA for the CDR3 is TGTGCCAGCAGTTATTTACAGGGATTCTCTGGAAACACCATATATTTT.

This chain joins TRBV6-5 and TRBJ1-3; 8 bases agree with TRBD1. Germline V gene sequence: CDR1 MNHEY, CDR2 SVGAGI. The ends lost 5 bases at V and 4 bases at J; junction bases unmatched: 7. This CDR3 spans 15 amino acids. The CDR3 DNA reads TGTGCCAGCAGTGGGGGACAGGTACCAGGAAACACCATATATTTT. This gives the protein CASSGGQVPGNTIYF.

Notes on this clone: At one of its ends the junction is not consistent with the germline gene, which may arise from a read error. CDR3 amino acids: CSSSSQGKGPYEQYF. The CDR3 region has the DNA TGTTCCAGCAGCTCACAGGGTAAAGGTCCCTACGAGCAGTACTTC. The chain employs TRBV7-9 and TRBJ2-7; D is possibly TRBD1 (6 bases). The germline V gene has CDR1 SEHNR and CDR2 FQNEAQ (reference sequence). The CDR3 length is 15 residues.

The V and J genes are TRBV4-3 and TRBJ1-6; 8 nucleotides agree with TRBD1. This CDR3 region has 18 residues. The germline gives CDR1 LGHNA, CDR2 YSLEER. Germline trimming cut 1 base from V and 9 bases from J; bases unmatched to any gene: 14. The CDR3 reads CASSQGLRTGSLVSPLHF. CDR3 in DNA: TGCGCCAGCAGCCAAGGCCTACGGACAGGGAGTCTTGTTTCACCCCTCCACTTT.

This rearrangement joins TRBV5-4 to TRBJ1-2, with 7 bases identical to TRBD1. The CDR3 consists of 14 residues. Germline V gene lookup returns CDR1 SGHNT and CDR2 YYREEE (reference sequence). Trimming cost V 3 bases and J 5 bases; bases outside gene matches: 7. CDR3 sequence (DNA): TGTGCCAGCAGCTCGACAGGGTTGACTTATGGCTACACCTTC. This sequence encodes CASSSTGLTYGYTF.

This chain's CDR3 is CASSELQGSGEKLFF. The CDR3 bases are TGTGCCAGCAGTGAATTACAGGGTTCTGGTGAAAAACTGTTTTTT. V is TRBV2 and J is TRBJ1-4, with a possible D match to TRBD1 (6 bases). Between the trimmed V and J ends, which lost 2 bases and 7 bases, there was a span of 14 bases. The CDR3 runs 15 residues. Germline CDR1 and CDR2: SNHLY and FYNNEI.

The rearrangement uses TRBV10-1 and TRBJ1-1; a weak D match, TRBD1 (6 bases). The V end lost 6 bases, the J end lost 3 bases, and 8 bases lay between the germline ends. Germline V CDR1 and CDR2: WNHNN, SYGVQD (reference sequence). The CDR3 covers 12 residues. CDR3 residues: CASRAGDTEAFF. Written as DNA, the CDR3 is TGCGCCAGCAGGGCAGGGGACACTGAAGCTTTCTTT.

The rearrangement joins TRBV28 to TRBJ1-6; tentatively, D is TRBD1 (5 bases). Germline V gene data show CDR1 as MDHEN and CDR2 as SYDVKM. The CDR3 runs to 18 residues. V gave up 1 base and J gave up 7 bases, with 20 bases separating them. CDR3 nucleotide sequence: TGTGCCAGCAGTTTATACGTACCAATCAGGAGGGGCAATTCACCCCTCCACTTT. It is translated as CASSLYVPIRRGNSPLHF.

The chain uses TRBV7-2 and TRBJ1-6; the D is unclear. The CDR3 covers 15 residues. Germline V gives CDR1 SGHTA, CDR2 FQGNSA. V dropped 4 bases and J dropped 8 bases, with 15 bases sitting between them. The CDR3 nucleotides read TGTGCCAGCAGCTACGAGACGGGAAATCATTCACCCCTCCACTTT. It yields the protein CASSYETGNHSPLHF.

This clone has a handful of counts. The CDR3 region is CASSPSPRGNEKLFF. CDR3 coding DNA: TGTGCCAGCAGCCCAAGTCCCCGGGGTAATGAAAAACTGTTTTTT. The chain uses TRBV13 and TRBJ1-4; D is undetermined. Germline-derived CDR1 and CDR2 are PRHDT and FYEKMQ (reference sequence). This CDR3 is built from 15 residues. The V gene lost 5 bases and the J gene lost 4 bases, with 14 bases spanning the gap.

V gene TRBV13 combines with J gene TRBJ2-2; 10 nucleotides match TRBD2. Germline V CDR1 and CDR2: PRHDT, FYEKMQ (reference sequence). J was trimmed by 6 bases and V by 6 bases; bases with no gene match: 10. CDR3 length: 16 amino acids. CDR3 sequence (DNA): TGTGCCAGCAGACTGGCTAGCGGGGGCCCTCCCGGGGAGCTGTTTTTT. Encoded protein: CASRLASGGPPGELFF. Combining the CDR3 with reference TRBV13 and TRBJ2-2 gives the whole variable domain AAGVIQSPRHLIKEKRETATLKCYPIPRHDTVYWYQQGPGQDPQFLISFYEKMQSDKGSIPDRFSAQQFSDYHSELNMSSLELGDSALYFCASRLASGGPPGELFFGEGSRLTVL.

This chain connects TRBV5-6 to TRBJ1-2; maybe TRBD1 (6 bases). V shed 0 bases and J shed 8 bases, with 11 bases lying between them. There are 13 residues in the CDR3. Germline V gene lookup returns CDR1 SGHDT and CDR2 YYEEEE. CDR3 DNA: TGTGCCAGCAGCTTGGACAGGGATGGCGGCTACACCTTC. Translated, it gives CASSLDRDGGYTF.